Shown below are 28 T cell receptor beta chains from a single sample sequenced in a study of siplizumab effects on memory and regulatory T cells. The protocol was immunoSEQ multiplex PCR, while the TCRdb copy is restricted to in-frame clones and leaves out a portion. The sample lists about 110,000 clones; roughly 90% were seen once. The sample taken for sequencing was CD4+ T cells sorted from blood. Source of these receptors: a human donor in good health.

The chain employs TRBV10-3 and TRBJ1-6, with 9 bases identical to TRBD1. The ends lost 4 bases at V and 7 bases at J; junction bases unmatched: 8. This CDR3 has 16 residues. Germline V gene lookup returns CDR1 ENHRY and CDR2 SYGVKD. The CDR3 bases are TGTGCCATCAGTGGCTCCACAGGGGGCCTAAATTCACCCCTCCACTTT. Its protein product is CAISGSTGGLNSPLHF.

The chain employs TRBV6-1 and TRBJ1-2; 10 nucleotides agree with TRBD1. The V gene end was trimmed by 6 bases and the J gene end by 6 bases; junction bases not matched to a gene: 4. CDR1 and CDR2 from the germline V gene are MNHNS and SASEGT. The CDR3 consists of 13 residues. The CDR3 DNA follows: TGTGCCAGCAGCAAGACAGGGGGCAATGGCTACACCTTC. Residues: CASSKTGGNGYTF.

The chain couples TRBV11-2 to TRBJ2-7; 10 bases are shared with TRBD2. V dropped 6 bases and J dropped 1; count of bases not matched to a gene: 6. Germline V CDR1 and CDR2: SGHAT, FQNNGV. CDR3 size: 15 residues. The DNA of the CDR3 is TGTGCCAGCAGTTCCCTAGCGGGGGCATCCTACGAGCAGTACTTC. This encodes CASSSLAGASYEQYF.

The chain has TRBV5-4 and TRBJ2-7; the match to TRBD2 covers 10 bases. The CDR3 is made up of 16 amino acids. CDR1 SGHNT and CDR2 YYREEE come from the germline V gene (reference sequence). Germline trimming cut 4 bases from V and 3 bases from J; bases unmatched to any gene: 10. CDR3 nucleotides: TGTGCCAGCAGCCCGGGAGGGGCTAGCGGGAGCTACGAGCAGTACTTC. Protein product: CASSPGGASGSYEQYF.

This CDR3 reads CASAQRVGNTIYF. The CDR3 DNA reads TGTGCTAGTGCCCAACGGGTGGGAAACACCATATATTTT. V gene TRBV12-5 combines with J gene TRBJ1-3; D gene unclear. This CDR3 has 13 residues. Germline V lookup: CDR1 LGHNT, CDR2 FRNRAP. Trimming pared 7 bases from V and 4 bases from J, leaving 11 bases between.

This chain connects TRBV7-9 to TRBJ1-1; TRBD1 matches 9 bases. The CDR3 runs to 19 residues. CDR1 and CDR2 (germline): SEHNR, FQNEAQ (reference sequence). Losses at the gene ends were 0 bases for V and 1 base for J; bases not matched to a gene: 12. The DNA for the CDR3 is TGTGCCAGCAGCTTAGCCAGCTGGAGGGACAGGGAGGGGAACACTGAAGCTTTCTTT. It codes for CASSLASWRDREGNTEAFF.

The genes are TRBV11-2 and TRBJ1-2; D is undetermined. The length of the CDR3 is 13 residues. The germline V gene has CDR1 SGHAT and CDR2 FQNNGV. Trimming left V 2 bases short and J 6 bases short, with 10 bases between. CDR3 nucleotides: TGTGCCAGCAGCTTACGGGGTGGACATGGCTACACCTTC. Its translation: CASSLRGGHGYTF.

The chain combines TRBV7-9 with TRBJ2-2, with TRBD2 matching over 10 bases. This CDR3 contains 17 residues. V was clipped by 5 bases and J by 3 bases; unmatched bases: 9. Germline CDR1 is SEHNR and CDR2 is FQNEAQ (reference sequence). Here the CDR3 DNA reads TGTGCCAGCAGCGTCCTTAGCGGGGGGCTATACACCGGGGAGCTGTTTTTT. Residues: CASSVLSGGLYTGELFF. Together with reference TRBV7-9 and TRBJ2-2, the CDR3 gives the full variable domain: DTGVSQNPRHKITKRGQNVTFRCDPISEHNRLYWYRQTLGQGPEFLTYFQNEAQLEKSRLLSDRFSAERPKGSFSTLEIQRTEQGDSAMYLCASSVLSGGLYTGELFFGEGSRLTVL.

The chain carries TRBV6-6 and TRBJ1-5, with D possibly being TRBD1 (6 bases). Trimming took 5 bases from V and 1 from J, leaving 12 bases between them. Per the germline V gene, CDR1 is MNHNY and CDR2 is SVGAGI (reference sequence). The CDR3 spans 15 residues. CDR3 sequence: CASSTVRGSNQPQHF. The CDR3 nucleotides read TGTGCCAGCAGTACCGTCAGGGGAAGCAATCAGCCCCAGCATTTT.

The chain couples TRBV7-9 to TRBJ1-4; D possibly corresponds to TRBD1 (5 bases). CDR1 and CDR2 from the germline V gene are SEHNR and FQNEAQ (reference sequence). There are 12 residues in the CDR3. V dropped 6 bases and J dropped 5 bases, with 7 bases sitting between them. CDR3 loop: CASRQANEKLFF. As DNA, the CDR3 is TGTGCCAGCAGACAGGCCAATGAAAAACTGTTTTTT.

The chain links TRBV18 to TRBJ1-4; D not certain. CDR3 length: 12 amino acids. V was pared by 3 bases and J by 7 bases, with 6 bases between. Germline V gene data show CDR1 as KGHSH and CDR2 as LQKENI. The CDR3 region has the DNA TGTGCCAGCTCACCGGTAGGTGAAAAACTGTTTTTT. Protein: CASSPVGEKLFF.

V gene TRBV7-8 combines with J gene TRBJ2-2; D tentatively fits TRBD1 or TRBD2 (6 bases each). The CDR3 is 16 residues long. Germline values: CDR1 SGHVS, CDR2 FQNEAQ. Between the trimmed V and J ends, which lost 4 bases and 5 bases, there was a span of 17 bases. This CDR3 reads CASSSGAAARTGELFF. The DNA of the CDR3 is TGTGCCAGCAGCTCGGGGGCGGCTGCGAGGACCGGGGAGCTGTTTTTT.

The chain combines TRBV6-1 with TRBJ1-5; D is unclear. The germline CDR1 and CDR2 sequences are MNHNS and SASEGT. The CDR3 runs 12 residues. V dropped 6 bases and J dropped 3 bases, with 6 bases sitting between them. CDR3 DNA: TGTGCCAGCAGGGACGTCAATCAGCCCCAGCATTTT. It is translated as CASRDVNQPQHF.

The V and J genes are TRBV11-2 and TRBJ2-7; the D is unclear. The CDR3 runs 15 residues. V shed 0 bases and J shed 0 bases, with 9 bases lying between them. Germline V gene lookup returns CDR1 SGHAT and CDR2 FQNNGV. The CDR3 region is CASSLEVVTSYEQYF. DNA of the CDR3: TGTGCCAGCAGCTTAGAGGTGGTGACCTCCTACGAGCAGTACTTC. The full variable domain, completed using reference TRBV11-2 and TRBJ2-7, is EAGVAQSPRYKIIEKRQSVAFWCNPISGHATLYWYQQILGQGPKLLIQFQNNGVVDDSQLPKDRFSAERLKGVDSTLKIQPAKLEDSAVYLCASSLEVVTSYEQYFGPGTRLTVT.

With regard to this clone: Mismatch with germline at one junction end may stem from a read error. V is TRBV6-5 and J is TRBJ2-3; TRBD1 aligns across 7 bases. The CDR3 extends over 14 amino acids. Germline-derived CDR1 and CDR2 are MNHEY and SVGAGI. The CDR3 nucleotides read TGTGCCAGCAGTAACTCGGCAGGGGGAGATACGCAGTATTTT. Translation: CASSNSAGGDTQYF.

The rearrangement uses TRBV19 and TRBJ1-5, with a tentative D call TRBD1 (5 bases). Trimming stripped 8 bases from V and 1 base from J, with 9 bases between. The CDR3 length is 13 residues. From germline, CDR1 is LNHDA and CDR2 SQIVND (reference sequence). The CDR3 loop reads CASGDGSNQPQHF. CDR3 coding DNA: TGTGCCAGTGGGGACGGGAGCAATCAGCCCCAGCATTTT.

The rearrangement links TRBV7-9 to TRBJ2-3; D remains unclear. The CDR3 loop spans 16 amino acids. V lost 1 base and J lost 5, with 16 bases in between. CDR1 SEHNR and CDR2 FQNEAQ come from the germline V gene (reference sequence). CDR3 loop: CASSLEIRKAGDTQYF. The CDR3 bases are TGTGCCAGCAGCTTAGAAATCCGTAAAGCCGGAGATACGCAGTATTTT.

The chain is built from TRBV5-4 and TRBJ1-3; D call uncertain. The germline V gene has CDR1 SGHNT and CDR2 YYREEE (reference sequence). V lost 0 bases, J lost 0 bases, and 7 bases lay in between. The CDR3 spans 15 residues. The CDR3 DNA is TGTGCCAGCAGCTTGGGGCACCGCTCTGGAAACACCATATATTTT. Translation: CASSLGHRSGNTIYF.

The chain combines TRBV14 with TRBJ1-5, with D possibly TRBD1 on 6 matching bases. The CDR3 covers 15 residues. Germline V gives CDR1 SGHDN, CDR2 FVKESK. Trimming removed 3 bases at V and 2 bases at J, with 11 bases between. CDR3 residues: CASSQAGEGNQPQHF. The CDR3, as DNA: TGTGCCAGCAGCCAGGCAGGGGAGGGCAATCAGCCCCAGCATTTT. Full variable domain (rest looked up from reference TRBV14 and TRBJ1-5): EAGVTQFPSHSVIEKGQTVTLRCDPISGHDNLYWYRRVMGKEIKFLLHFVKESKQDESGMPNNRFLAERTGGTYSTLKVQPAELEDSGVYFCASSQAGEGNQPQHFGDGTRLSIL.

The chain couples TRBV28 to TRBJ1-1; TRBD1 agrees at 9 bases. Germline CDR1 and CDR2: MDHEN and SYDVKM. V lost 5 bases to trimming and J lost 6 bases; unmatched junction nucleotides: 10. The CDR3 spans 15 residues. CDR3 nucleotides: TGTGCCAGCAGTAACAGGGGGCGGAGGGAAGCTGAAGCTTTCTTT. This gives the protein CASSNRGRREAEAFF.

CDR3: CASSRQASNEKLFF. DNA of the CDR3: TGTGCCAGCTCTAGACAGGCCTCTAATGAAAAACTGTTTTTT. V gene TRBV25-1 combines with J gene TRBJ1-4; D possibly corresponds to TRBD1 (6 bases). In germline, CDR1 is MGHDK, CDR2 SYGVNS. Deletions cut 8 bases from V and 3 bases from J, with 13 bases between. CDR3 length equals 14 residues.

This chain uses TRBV5-5 with TRBJ1-4, with 7 bases identical to TRBD1. Unmatched junction bases numbered 11, after V lost 3 bases and J lost 0 bases. The germline gives CDR1 SGHKS, CDR2 YYEKEE (reference sequence). The CDR3 loop spans 18 amino acids. The CDR3, as DNA: TGTGCCAGCAGCTCCTGGGACAGAGCCTTCTCAACTAATGAAAAACTGTTTTTT. Translation gives CASSSWDRAFSTNEKLFF.

J is TRBJ1-2 and V is TRBV9; no firm D call. From germline, CDR1 is SGDLS and CDR2 YYNGEE. Trimming left V 4 bases short and J 4 bases short, with 5 bases between. The CDR3 runs to 11 residues. This CDR3 reads CASSLIYGYTF. For the CDR3, the DNA is TGTGCCAGCAGCTTAATCTATGGCTACACCTTC.

The rearrangement uses TRBV10-2 and TRBJ2-2, with 10 bases identical to TRBD2. The J segment lost 7 bases and the V segment lost 2 bases, leaving 1 base of the junction unmatched. The germline V gene has CDR1 WSHSY and CDR2 SAAADI. The CDR3 is 14 amino acids. This CDR3 is CASSEPSGGGELFF. Written as DNA, the CDR3 is TGCGCCAGCAGTGAGCCTAGCGGGGGCGGGGAGCTGTTTTTT.

Comment on this clone: A junction boundary mismatches the germline segment, possibly from a read error. This chain uses TRBV25-1 with TRBJ2-1, with 7 bases identical to TRBD1. The germline CDR1 and CDR2 sequences are MGHDK and SYGVNS. The CDR3 runs 15 residues. The CDR3 region has the DNA TGTGCCAGCAGCGAATACAGGGGCTCCGGGAATGAGCAGTTCTTC. This gives the protein CASSEYRGSGNEQFF.

The V call is TRBV5-1, the J call TRBJ2-1; D possibly corresponds to TRBD2 (8 bases). The CDR3 is 16 residues long. CDR1 is SGHRS and CDR2 is YFSETQ in the germline V gene. V lost 0 bases and J 6 bases, leaving 16 bases between the germline ends. CDR3 in DNA: TGCGCCAGCAGCTTGGCGGGAGGGCACAGGGGCAATGAGCAGTTCTTC. Encoded protein: CASSLAGGHRGNEQFF.

This clone showed up just a few times. This CDR3 is CASSSLYNEQFF. CDR3 coding DNA: TGTGCCAGCAGCAGTCTCTACAATGAGCAGTTCTTC. The chain links TRBV2 to TRBJ2-1; D remains ambiguous. Germline lookup yields CDR1 SNHLY and CDR2 FYNNEI. Between the trimmed V and J ends, which lost 6 bases and 3 bases, there was a span of 6 bases. CDR3 length: 12 amino acids. Full variable domain (outside the CDR3, taken from reference TRBV2 and TRBJ2-1): EPEVTQTPSHQVTQMGQEVILRCVPISNHLYFYWYRQILGQKVEFLVSFYNNEISEKSEIFDDQFSVERPDGSNFTLKIRSTKLEDSAMYFCASSSLYNEQFFGPGTRLTVL.

There are a few counts of this clone. The CDR3 DNA follows: TGTGCCAGCAGCGTAGCAACTAGCGGTCCAGCCGGGGAGCTGTTTTTT. Translation gives CASSVATSGPAGELFF. V gene TRBV9 combines with J gene TRBJ2-2; 8 nucleotides match TRBD2. Germline V CDR1 and CDR2: SGDLS, YYNGEE. This CDR3 spans 16 amino acids. V trimming: 0 bases; J trimming: 6 bases; junction bases outside the gene matches: 7.